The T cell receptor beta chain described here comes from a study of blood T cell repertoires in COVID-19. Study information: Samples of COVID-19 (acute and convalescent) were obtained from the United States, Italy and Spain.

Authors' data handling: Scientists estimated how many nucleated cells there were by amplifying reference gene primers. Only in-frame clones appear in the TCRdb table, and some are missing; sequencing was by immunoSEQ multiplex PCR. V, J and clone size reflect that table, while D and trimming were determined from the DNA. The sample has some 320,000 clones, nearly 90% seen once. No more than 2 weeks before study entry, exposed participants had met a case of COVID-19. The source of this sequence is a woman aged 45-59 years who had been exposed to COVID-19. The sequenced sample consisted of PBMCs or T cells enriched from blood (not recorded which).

The CDR3 sequence is CASSLEASGLSLYF. CDR3 nucleotide sequence: TGTGCCAGCAGCTTAGAGGCTAGCGGGTTGAGCCTGTACTTC. The V gene is TRBV11-2, the J gene TRBJ2-5, with TRBD2 matching over 8 bases. With 0 bases clipped from V and 13 bases from J, the junction kept 10 bases outside the gene matches. The CDR3 extends over 14 amino acids. CDR1 is SGHAT, CDR2 FQNNGV, per germline.